The clone carrying this T cell receptor (beta chain) has more than one count but fewer than ten. Its antigen is still unknown. The entry originates in a study of T-cell memory formation after mild COVID-19. Regarding the study as a whole: Contracting CD4+ clones sat mainly in CM and EM; CD8+ in EMRA. Pre-infection memory showed some responding clones, and this suggested that cross-reactive memory joined.

TCRdb processed the 5' RACE reads anew with MiXCR; each CDR3 protein has one entry. The data show about 400,000 distinct CDR3 sequences, about 24% seen once. Input material: PBMCs or a T cell subset sorted from them (not recorded which). The TCR was taken from an adult woman who had mild COVID-19 (a few samples of this study predate the infection). Cell type and time point are not known.

The CDR3: CASSLSTGQAGYEQYF. The CDR3 DNA sequence: TGTGCCAGCAGTTTATCCACCGGACAGGCTGGATACGAGCAGTACTTC. The chain links TRBV27 to TRBJ2-7, with 7 positions matching TRBD1. This CDR3 has 16 residues. V shed 0 bases and J 4 bases; nucleotides not matched to a gene: 9. The germline CDR1 and CDR2 sequences are MNHEY and SMNVEV (reference sequence).